The 30 T cell receptor beta chains below come from one sample, sequenced in a study of T cell changes during pregnancy in multiple sclerosis. TCRdb keeps only in-frame clones here, not all; method: immunoSEQ multiplex PCR. Of roughly 60,000 clones listed, about 90% were seen once; the top ten hold approximately 0.58%. The source material was CD4+ T cells from peripheral blood mononuclear cells, sampled in the first trimester of pregnancy. These TCRs come from a female donor with multiple sclerosis, enrolled in a pregnancy study.

This chain links TRBV14 with TRBJ1-3, with D unclear. The CDR3 runs 15 residues. Deletions cut 4 bases from V and 0 bases from J, with 10 bases between. Germline values: CDR1 SGHDN, CDR2 FVKESK. CDR3 protein: CASSLRHDSGNTIYF. The CDR3 region has the DNA TGTGCCAGCAGCCTAAGACATGACTCTGGAAACACCATATATTTT. The full variable domain, with the rest looked up from reference TRBV14 and TRBJ1-3, is EAGVTQFPSHSVIEKGQTVTLRCDPISGHDNLYWYRRVMGKEIKFLLHFVKESKQDESGMPNNRFLAERTGGTYSTLKVQPAELEDSGVYFCASSLRHDSGNTIYFGEGSWLTVV.

The gene calls are TRBV6-6 and TRBJ2-7, with 7 bases fitting TRBD2. Germline V gene sequence: CDR1 MNHNY, CDR2 SVGAGI (reference sequence). This CDR3 has 14 amino acids. V lost 2 bases, J lost 7 bases, and 8 bases stayed unmatched. The CDR3 here is CASSYRDFGGEQYF. Written as DNA, the CDR3 is TGTGCCAGCAGTTACCGGGACTTCGGGGGGGAGCAGTACTTC.

The chain combines TRBV10-3 with TRBJ2-7, with D unresolved. Trimming removed 8 bases at V and 6 bases at J, with 14 bases between. The germline gives CDR1 ENHRY, CDR2 SYGVKD. CDR3 length: 12 amino acids. CDR3 nucleotides: TGTGCCATCTCGACGCGGAGAAGCGAGCAGTACTTC. Residues: CAISTRRSEQYF.

The rearrangement joins TRBV28 to TRBJ2-3, with a possible D match to TRBD2 (6 bases). V dropped 2 bases and J dropped 0 bases, with 9 bases sitting between them. This CDR3 is built from 15 residues. CDR1 MDHEN and CDR2 SYDVKM come from the germline V gene. The CDR3, as DNA: TGTGCCAGCAGTTTAGGGGGACTTAGCACAGATACGCAGTATTTT. Its protein is CASSLGGLSTDTQYF.

V is TRBV5-1 and J is TRBJ2-5; 16 bases match TRBD2. Germline assignment: CDR1 SGHRS and CDR2 YFSETQ. CDR3 length equals 18 residues. Losses at the gene ends were 1 base for V and 5 bases for J; bases not matched to a gene: 8. CDR3: CASSLSGTSGRAEETQYF. CDR3 coding DNA: TGCGCCAGCAGCTTGTCCGGGACTAGCGGGAGGGCCGAGGAGACCCAGTACTTC.

This rearrangement joins TRBV19 to TRBJ2-5; 7 bases match TRBD2. J was trimmed by 5 bases and V by 5 bases; bases with no gene match: 8. The CDR3 has 14 residues. Germline assignment: CDR1 LNHDA and CDR2 SQIVND (reference sequence). The DNA for the CDR3 is TGTGCCAGTAGTGTGGGAGGGAGGTCGGAGACCCAGTACTTC. Protein: CASSVGGRSETQYF.

The chain links TRBV6-1 to TRBJ2-2; tentative D call: TRBD2 (6 bases). The ends were cut back, 2 bases at V and 5 bases at J, with 15 bases in the middle. Germline assignment: CDR1 MNHNS and CDR2 SASEGT. This CDR3 contains 16 residues. The CDR3, as DNA: TGTGCCAGCAGTGAATCCCAGCTAGGGAGGACCGGGGAGCTGTTTTTT. Translation gives CASSESQLGRTGELFF.

The chain employs TRBV30 and TRBJ1-4; a possible D gene is TRBD1 (5 bases). The CDR3 consists of 14 residues. The V and J ends lost 2 bases and 10 bases respectively, with 17 bases between them. Per the germline V gene, CDR1 is GTSNPN and CDR2 is SVGIG (reference sequence). CDR3 sequence reads: CAWSPRDGGVKLFF. The DNA of the CDR3 is TGTGCCTGGAGTCCCCGGGACGGGGGGGTAAAACTGTTTTTT.

The chain links TRBV5-8 to TRBJ1-5; D is perhaps TRBD1 (5 bases). V dropped 4 bases and J dropped 0 bases, with 20 bases sitting between them. The CDR3 totals 18 residues. Per germline, CDR1 SGHTS and CDR2 YDEGEE. Written as DNA, the CDR3 is TGTGCCAGCAGCATCGGGACTCCCGGACTCTATAGCAATCAGCCCCAGCATTTT. Translated: CASSIGTPGLYSNQPQHF.

This clone showed up just once. This sequence joins TRBV7-2 and TRBJ1-4; tentatively, D is TRBD1 (6 bases). The length of the CDR3 is 15 residues. V gave up 5 bases and J gave up 5 bases, with 15 bases separating them. Germline-derived CDR1 and CDR2 are SGHTA and FQGNSA. The CDR3 nucleotides read TGTGCCAGCAGCCCACGGGGGGCAGGCAATGAAAAACTGTTTTTT. This encodes CASSPRGAGNEKLFF.

The rearrangement joins TRBV5-1 to TRBJ1-4; no firm D call. The CDR3 is made up of 15 amino acids. Deletions cut 0 bases from V and 8 bases from J, with 14 bases between. Germline CDR1 and CDR2: SGHRS and YFSETQ. The CDR3 bases are TGCGCCAGCAGCTTGGGAGGGAGCGTGGCCGAAAAACTGTTTTTT. It codes for CASSLGGSVAEKLFF.

The V and J genes are TRBV6-5 and TRBJ2-7; maybe TRBD2 (5 bases). Germline V CDR1 and CDR2: MNHEY, SVGAGI. V lost 5 bases and J lost 3, with 17 bases in between. CDR3 size: 15 residues. CDR3: CASSPRGYNYYEQYF. The CDR3 DNA follows: TGTGCCAGCAGTCCCCGGGGTTATAACTACTACGAGCAGTACTTC.

The rearrangement uses TRBV6-1 and TRBJ2-1; D might be TRBD1 (5 bases). V was clipped by 5 bases and J by 7 bases, with 12 bases between them. CDR3 length: 13 residues. CDR1 is MNHNS and CDR2 is SASEGT in the germline V gene. CDR3 sequence reads: CASSSRQNNEQFF. The CDR3 DNA reads as TGTGCCAGCAGTTCCCGACAGAATAATGAGCAGTTCTTC.

The chain joins TRBV11-3 to TRBJ2-7, with TRBD1 matching 7 bases. The CDR3 loop spans 15 amino acids. CDR1 SGHNT and CDR2 YENEEA come from the germline V gene. Trimming took 5 bases from V and 0 from J; bases not matched to a gene: 7. CDR3 loop: CASSRDRAASYEQYF. CDR3 sequence (DNA): TGTGCCAGCAGCCGAGACAGGGCGGCCTCCTACGAGCAGTACTTC.

CDR3 region: CASSYQPLGQGYGYTF. The CDR3, as DNA: TGTGCCAGCAGTTACCAACCACTAGGACAGGGCTATGGCTACACCTTC. The genes are TRBV6-6 and TRBJ1-2; 8 bases are shared with TRBD1. The CDR3 has 16 amino acids. Losses at the gene ends were 2 bases for V and 4 bases for J; bases not matched to a gene: 9. Germline V gene sequence: CDR1 MNHNY, CDR2 SVGAGI (reference sequence).

The rearrangement joins TRBV7-6 to TRBJ2-7, with a possible D match to TRBD2 (6 bases). This CDR3 contains 13 residues. V lost 0 bases and J 6 bases, leaving 9 bases between the germline ends. Germline loops: CDR1 SGHVS, CDR2 FNYEAQ. The CDR3 is CASSLALLAEQYF. The CDR3 region has the DNA TGTGCCAGCAGCTTAGCGCTACTAGCCGAGCAGTACTTC.

The chain uses TRBV11-3 and TRBJ1-2; TRBD1 agrees at 7 bases. The CDR3 spans 14 residues. V was clipped by 4 bases and J by 6 bases; unmatched bases: 8. Germline values: CDR1 SGHNT, CDR2 YENEEA. Here the CDR3 DNA reads TGTGCCAGCAGCTCGGGGACAGTTAAAGATGGCTACACCTTC. Translation gives CASSSGTVKDGYTF. Supplemented by reference TRBV11-3 and TRBJ1-2, the full variable domain reads EAGVVQSPRYKIIEKKQPVAFWCNPISGHNTLYWYLQNLGQGPELLIRYENEEAVDDSQLPKDRFSAERLKGVDSTLKIQPAELGDSAVYLCASSSGTVKDGYTFGSGTRLTVV.

This clone was observed a few times. V usage is TRBV18 and J usage is TRBJ1-5, with D possibly matching TRBD1 (5 bases). Germline CDR1 is KGHSH and CDR2 is LQKENI. The CDR3 spans 13 residues. The V and J ends lost 2 bases and 6 bases respectively, with 8 bases between them. DNA for the CDR3: TGTGCCAGCTCACCAGGGGGAGGTCAGCCCCAGCATTTT. It specifies CASSPGGGQPQHF.

The chain couples TRBV7-9 to TRBJ1-4, with 9 bases lining up with TRBD1. J lost 7 bases, V lost 2 bases, and 11 bases had no gene match. CDR1 SEHNR and CDR2 FQNEAQ come from the germline V gene (reference sequence). The CDR3 consists of 17 residues. Written as DNA, the CDR3 is TGTGCCAGCAGCTTATTCCCCACCGGGACAGGGCCTGAAAAACTGTTTTTT. This encodes CASSLFPTGTGPEKLFF.

This clone came up once. The chain recombines TRBV7-2 with TRBJ2-7; 9 bases are a match to TRBD2. V was pared by 7 bases and J by 5 bases, with 9 bases of the junction left unmatched. CDR1 is SGHTA, CDR2 FQGNSA, per germline. CDR3 length: 14 amino acids. CDR3 sequence reads: CASKKDLAGNEQYF. Written as DNA, the CDR3 is TGTGCCAGCAAAAAAGACCTAGCGGGAAACGAGCAGTACTTC.

This chain joins TRBV4-3 and TRBJ1-1; TRBD1 agrees at 8 bases. Germline CDR1 is LGHNA and CDR2 is YSLEER. The CDR3 totals 14 residues. The V and J ends lost 4 bases and 4 bases, in that order; junction bases with no gene match: 5. Here the CDR3 DNA reads TGCGCCAGCAGCCCACAGGGGGAGGGCACTGAAGCTTTCTTT. Protein: CASSPQGEGTEAFF.

This clone showed up just once. The V gene is TRBV5-4, the J gene TRBJ2-3; 7 bases map to TRBD2. V lost 5 bases, J lost 1 base, and 7 bases stayed unmatched. The CDR3 has 15 residues. Germline lookup yields CDR1 SGHNT and CDR2 YYREEE (reference sequence). The chain's CDR3 is CASSSSGGRTDTQYF. CDR3 DNA sequence: TGTGCCAGCAGTTCTAGCGGAGGGCGCACAGATACGCAGTATTTT. The full variable domain, rest sourced from reference TRBV5-4 and TRBJ2-3, is ETGVTQSPTHLIKTRGQQVTLRCSSQSGHNTVSWYQQALGQGPQFIFQYYREEENGRGNFPPRFSGLQFPNYSSELNVNALELDDSALYLCASSSSGGRTDTQYFGPGTRLTVL.

The rearrangement uses TRBV5-1 and TRBJ2-1; TRBD2 might be the D (5 bases). This CDR3 region has 15 residues. From germline, CDR1 is SGHRS and CDR2 YFSETQ. The germline V and J ends were trimmed by 4 bases and 0 bases, with 11 bases remaining between them. This CDR3 is CASSVGLLSYNEQFF. DNA for the CDR3: TGCGCCAGCAGCGTAGGACTTCTCTCCTACAATGAGCAGTTCTTC.

The chain carries TRBV5-4 and TRBJ2-3; 10 nucleotides align to TRBD1. Germline V CDR1 and CDR2: SGHNT, YYREEE (reference sequence). This CDR3 has 15 amino acids. The junction had 8 bases not matched to a gene; V was cut back by 2 bases and J by 8 bases. For the CDR3, the DNA is TGTGCCAGCAGCTTCCCCGGGACAGGGGAAGGTACGCAGTATTTT. It yields the protein CASSFPGTGEGTQYF.

The chain joins TRBV19 to TRBJ2-5; TRBD1 aligns across 7 bases. With V trimmed by 4 bases and J by 4 bases, 9 bases remained unmatched. This CDR3 is built from 15 residues. Germline assignment: CDR1 LNHDA and CDR2 SQIVND (reference sequence). DNA of the CDR3: TGTGCCAGTAGTACCTACAGGGGTGGCGGAGAGACCCAGTACTTC. It yields the protein CASSTYRGGGETQYF.

The chain couples TRBV15 to TRBJ1-5; a weak D match, TRBD1 (5 bases). Germline V gene sequence: CDR1 LNHNV, CDR2 YYDKDF (reference sequence). V was clipped by 3 bases and J by 4 bases, with 10 bases between them. The length of the CDR3 is 14 residues. The CDR3 here is CATSSKGSNQPQHF. The DNA for the CDR3 is TGTGCCACCAGCAGCAAGGGGTCAAATCAGCCCCAGCATTTT.

This chain's CDR3 is CASSVGGQGRTEAFF. CDR3 coding DNA: TGTGCCAGCAGCGTAGGGGGACAGGGTAGAACTGAAGCTTTCTTT. This chain connects TRBV9 to TRBJ1-1; the match to TRBD1 covers 9 bases. Germline lookup yields CDR1 SGDLS and CDR2 YYNGEE. Trimming removed 0 bases from V and 5 bases from J; junction bases left unmatched: 5. CDR3 length equals 15 residues.

This clone was detected a few times. V and J are TRBV6-1 and TRBJ2-7; D perhaps matches TRBD2 (6 bases). The CDR3 is made up of 15 amino acids. The V end was cut by 4 bases, the J end by 5 bases, with 18 bases between. Germline CDR1 MNHNS, CDR2 SASEGT. CDR3 protein: CASSGPSWRGHEQYF. In DNA, the CDR3 is TGTGCCAGCAGTGGGCCTTCTTGGAGGGGCCACGAGCAGTACTTC.

The rearrangement uses TRBV7-6 and TRBJ1-1, with a possible D match to TRBD1 (6 bases). CDR1 and CDR2 from the germline V gene are SGHVS and FNYEAQ. The length of the CDR3 is 20 residues. V lost 1 base and J lost 0, with 24 bases in between. CDR3 in amino acids: CASSLVQGLNQGLMNTEAFF. DNA of the CDR3: TGTGCCAGCAGCTTAGTACAGGGCCTTAACCAGGGGCTTATGAACACTGAAGCTTTCTTT.

The genes are TRBV15 and TRBJ1-1, with a possible D match to TRBD1 (5 bases). Between the trimmed V and J ends, which lost 1 base and 4 bases, there was a span of 16 bases. Germline values: CDR1 LNHNV, CDR2 YYDKDF (reference sequence). The CDR3 length is 16 residues. This CDR3 is CATSRASGVGGTEAFF. In DNA form, the CDR3 reads TGTGCCACCAGCAGAGCCTCGGGGGTGGGAGGCACTGAAGCTTTCTTT.